This T cell receptor (beta chain) was found in a study of chemoradiotherapy in HPV16-positive cancers. General study points: During treatment, candidate HPV-specific clones and E7-related motifs expanded in tumor.

The V gene's germline CDR1 is SGHRS and CDR2 YFSETQ. V was pared by 3 bases and J by 1 base, with 7 bases of the junction left unmatched. The CDR3 extends over 16 amino acids. Samples were taken several times over chemoradiotherapy. Profiling relied on immunoSEQ multiplex PCR, and the TCRdb table lists in-frame clones only, not all of them. The table lists around 15,000 clones, 69% of them singletons. Comment on this clone: Antigen: not known.

This receptor was identified in a human donor with HPV-associated anogenital cancer. V gene TRBV5-1 combines with J gene TRBJ1-1, with TRBD1 matching over 9 bases. The sample was taken from a patient who underwent chemoradiotherapy. CDR3 nucleotides: TGCGCCAGCAGCTACGGACAGGGGCCGGGGAACACTGAAGCTTTCTTT. Amino acid sequence: CASSYGQGPGNTEAFF.